This TCR beta chain originates from a study of CD8 T cells in ankylosing spondylitis. Germline V gene data show CDR1 as ENHRY and CDR2 as SYGVKD. This CDR3 comprises 15 residues. V trimming: 4 bases; J trimming: 4 bases; junction bases outside the gene matches: 8. Notes on the study in general: Apparently characteristic of ankylosing spondylitis blood was a TCR beta motif (eight highly homologous variants). Researchers reportedly found disease-linked clones significantly enriched in matched ankylosing spondylitis synovial fluid. In synovial fluid and blood from reactive arthritis, some motif variants were previously reported. With a CD8+ phenotype, disease-linked clones were relatively rare in peripheral blood.

Regarding this clonotype: Its antigen remains unidentified.

One entry per CDR3 protein, called by TCRdb with MiXCR from the 5' RACE reads. The sample has roughly 350,000 distinct CDR3 sequences, around 8% seen once. Sequenced input: blood, either unsorted or a sorted T cell fraction (not recorded which). The V gene is TRBV10-3, the J gene TRBJ2-7; 9 bases are a match to TRBD1. The receptor comes from a male donor with ankylosing spondylitis. The CDR3 sequence is CAISGSGTGPYEQYF. DNA of the CDR3: TGTGCCATCAGTGGCTCCGGGACAGGGCCGTACGAGCAGTACTTC.